This TCR beta chain appears in the sequencing data of a study of memory CD4+ T cells and cytomegalovirus serostatus. Data came from immunoSEQ multiplex PCR; TCRdb stores just in-frame clones and leaves some out. The sample holds over 65,000 clones, roughly 80% seen once. The count of this clone is one. Germline assignment: CDR1 MNHNY and CDR2 SVGAGI (reference sequence). Trimming removed 6 bases at V and 9 bases at J, with 18 bases between. There are 14 residues in the CDR3. The sort gate was single viable CD3+CD4+CD8-CD45RO+ cells for memory CD4+ T cells. Sequencing was done on a sample of memory CD4+ T cells from blood. The V and J genes are TRBV6-6 and TRBJ2-1, with D perhaps TRBD1 (7 bases). This clonotype originated in an adult in good health and CMV-seronegative. CDR3 region: CASSPAGGLLEQFF. In DNA, the CDR3 is TGTGCCAGCAGCCCGGCAGGGGGGTTACTTGAGCAGTTCTTC.